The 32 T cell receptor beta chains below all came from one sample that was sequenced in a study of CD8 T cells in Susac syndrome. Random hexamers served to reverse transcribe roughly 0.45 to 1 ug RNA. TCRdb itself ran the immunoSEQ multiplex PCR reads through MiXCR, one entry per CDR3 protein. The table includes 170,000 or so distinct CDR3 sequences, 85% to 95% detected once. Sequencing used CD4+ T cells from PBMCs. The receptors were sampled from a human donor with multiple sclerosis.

The CDR3 region has the DNA TGTGCCAGCAGAAAGTATTTCACTGAAGCTTTCTTT. Its translation is CASRKYFTEAFF. This chain links TRBV6-5 with TRBJ1-1; no reliable D call. V dropped 6 bases and J dropped 4 bases, with 9 bases sitting between them. CDR1 is MNHEY and CDR2 is SVGAGI in the germline V gene. CDR3 length: 12 residues.

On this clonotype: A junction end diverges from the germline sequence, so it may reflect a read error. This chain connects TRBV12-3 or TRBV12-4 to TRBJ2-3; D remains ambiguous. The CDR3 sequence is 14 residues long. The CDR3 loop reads CATELLGGTYTQYF. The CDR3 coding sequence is TGTGCCACGGAACTATTGGGCGGCACATATACGCAGTATTTT.

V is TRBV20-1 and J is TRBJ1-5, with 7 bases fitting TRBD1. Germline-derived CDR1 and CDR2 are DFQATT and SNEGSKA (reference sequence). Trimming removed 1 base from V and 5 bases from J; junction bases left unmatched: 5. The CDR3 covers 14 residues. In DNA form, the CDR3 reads TGCAGTGCTAGAGCCCAGGGGGAAGATCAGCCCCAGCATTTT. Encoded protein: CSARAQGEDQPQHF.

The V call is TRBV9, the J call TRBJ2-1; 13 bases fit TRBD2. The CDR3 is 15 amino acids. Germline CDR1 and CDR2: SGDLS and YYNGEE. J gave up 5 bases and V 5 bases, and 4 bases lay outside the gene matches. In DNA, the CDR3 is TGTGCCAGCAGGAAGGGACTAGCGGGAAACAATGAGCAGTTCTTC. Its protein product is CASRKGLAGNNEQFF.

CDR3 region: CASSLQGQDGELFF. DNA for the CDR3: TGCGCCAGCAGCTTGCAGGGGCAGGACGGGGAGCTGTTTTTT. The J gene is TRBJ2-2, the V gene TRBV5-1, with D perhaps TRBD1 (6 bases). Trimming left V 1 base short and J 7 bases short, with 11 bases between. The CDR3 is made up of 14 amino acids. The germline CDR1 and CDR2 sequences are SGHRS and YFSETQ.

The chain's CDR3 is CASSFSLGTEAFF. The CDR3 DNA follows: TGTGCCAGCAGCTTCTCCCTAGGGACTGAAGCTTTCTTT. The genes are TRBV3-1 and TRBJ1-1; D gene ambiguous. There are 13 residues in the CDR3. The germline V and J ends were trimmed by 5 bases and 5 bases, with 12 bases remaining between them. Germline V lookup: CDR1 LGHDT, CDR2 YNNKEL (reference sequence).

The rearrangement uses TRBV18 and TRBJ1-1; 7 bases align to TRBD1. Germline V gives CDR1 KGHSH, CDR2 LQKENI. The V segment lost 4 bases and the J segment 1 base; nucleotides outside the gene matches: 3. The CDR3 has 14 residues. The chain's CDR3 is CASSQTGTNTEAFF. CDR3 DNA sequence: TGTGCCAGCTCACAGACAGGGACGAACACTGAAGCTTTCTTT.

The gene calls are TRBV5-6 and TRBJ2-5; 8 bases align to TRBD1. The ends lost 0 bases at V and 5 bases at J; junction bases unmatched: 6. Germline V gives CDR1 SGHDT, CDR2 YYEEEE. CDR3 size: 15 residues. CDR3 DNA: TGTGCCAGCAGCTTGGGGCAGGGGGCCTGGGAGACCCAGTACTTC. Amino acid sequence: CASSLGQGAWETQYF. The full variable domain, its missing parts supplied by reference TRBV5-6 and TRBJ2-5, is DAGVTQSPTHLIKTRGQQVTLRCSPKSGHDTVSWYQQALGQGPQFIFQYYEEEERQRGNFPDRFSGHQFPNYSSELNVNALLLGDSALYLCASSLGQGAWETQYFGPGTRLLVL.

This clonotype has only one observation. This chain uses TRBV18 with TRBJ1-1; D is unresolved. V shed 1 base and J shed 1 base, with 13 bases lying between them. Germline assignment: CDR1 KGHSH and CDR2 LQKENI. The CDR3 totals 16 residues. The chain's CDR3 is CASSPRGPPGNTEAFF. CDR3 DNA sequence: TGTGCCAGCTCACCACGAGGGCCCCCGGGGAACACTGAAGCTTTCTTT.

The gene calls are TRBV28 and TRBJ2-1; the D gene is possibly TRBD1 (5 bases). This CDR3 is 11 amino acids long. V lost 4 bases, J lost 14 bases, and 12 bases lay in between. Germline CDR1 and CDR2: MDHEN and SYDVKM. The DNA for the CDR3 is TGTGCCAGCAGTTCCAGGGCAAGGGAGTTCTTC. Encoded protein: CASSSRAREFF.

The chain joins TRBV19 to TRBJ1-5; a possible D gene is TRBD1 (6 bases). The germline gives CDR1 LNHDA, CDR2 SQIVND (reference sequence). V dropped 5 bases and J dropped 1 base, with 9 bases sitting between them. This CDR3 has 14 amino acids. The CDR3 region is CASSWGQSNQPQHF. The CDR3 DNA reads TGTGCCAGTAGTTGGGGGCAGAGCAATCAGCCCCAGCATTTT.

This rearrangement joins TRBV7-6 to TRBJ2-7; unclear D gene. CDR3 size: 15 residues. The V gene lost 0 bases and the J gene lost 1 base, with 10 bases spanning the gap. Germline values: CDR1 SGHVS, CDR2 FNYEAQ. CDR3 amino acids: CASSLARTDSYEQYF. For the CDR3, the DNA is TGTGCCAGCAGCTTAGCCAGGACGGATTCCTACGAGCAGTACTTC.

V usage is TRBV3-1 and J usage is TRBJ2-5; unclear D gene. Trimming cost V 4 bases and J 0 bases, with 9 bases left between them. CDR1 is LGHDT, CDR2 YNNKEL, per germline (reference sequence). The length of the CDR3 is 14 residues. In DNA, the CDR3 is TGTGCCAGCAGCCGTGGGATCCACCAAGAGACCCAGTACTTC. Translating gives CASSRGIHQETQYF.

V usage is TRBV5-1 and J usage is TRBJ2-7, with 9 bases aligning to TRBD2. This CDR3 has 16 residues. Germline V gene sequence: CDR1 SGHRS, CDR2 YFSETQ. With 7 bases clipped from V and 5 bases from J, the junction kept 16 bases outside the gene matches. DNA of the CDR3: TGCGCCAGCTCACTTGGGACTAGCTTTAATGGGAACGAGCAGTACTTC. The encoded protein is CASSLGTSFNGNEQYF.

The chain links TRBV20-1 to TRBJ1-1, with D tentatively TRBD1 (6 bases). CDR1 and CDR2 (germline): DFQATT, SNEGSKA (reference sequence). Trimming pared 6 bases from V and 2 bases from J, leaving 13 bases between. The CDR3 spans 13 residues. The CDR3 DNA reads TGCAGTGCGCCGGGACAACAAAACACTGAAGCTTTCTTT. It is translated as CSAPGQQNTEAFF.

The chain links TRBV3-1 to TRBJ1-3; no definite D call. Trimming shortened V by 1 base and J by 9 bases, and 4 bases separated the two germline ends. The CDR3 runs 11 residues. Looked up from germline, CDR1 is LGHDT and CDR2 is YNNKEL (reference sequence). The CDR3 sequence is CASSQAGTIYF. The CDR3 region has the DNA TGTGCCAGCAGCCAAGCCGGCACCATATATTTT.

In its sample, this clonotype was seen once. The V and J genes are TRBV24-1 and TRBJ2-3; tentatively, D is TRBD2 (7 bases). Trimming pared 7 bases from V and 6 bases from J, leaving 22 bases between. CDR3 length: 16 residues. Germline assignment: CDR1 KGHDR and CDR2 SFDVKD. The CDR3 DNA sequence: TGTGCCACCAGCCCCCATGGGGGGGCCACCCGGGATACGCAGTATTTT. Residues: CATSPHGGATRDTQYF.

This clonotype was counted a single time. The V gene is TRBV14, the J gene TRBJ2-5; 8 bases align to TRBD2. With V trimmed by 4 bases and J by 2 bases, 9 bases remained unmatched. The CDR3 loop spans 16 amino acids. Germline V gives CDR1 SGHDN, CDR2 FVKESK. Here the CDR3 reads CASSPAGASVQETQYF. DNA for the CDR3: TGTGCCAGCAGCCCAGCGGGAGCTTCGGTTCAAGAGACCCAGTACTTC.

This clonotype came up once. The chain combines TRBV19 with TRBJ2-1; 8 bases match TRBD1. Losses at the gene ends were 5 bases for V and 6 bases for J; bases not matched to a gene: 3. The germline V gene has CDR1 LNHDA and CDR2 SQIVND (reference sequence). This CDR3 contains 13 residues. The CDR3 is CASSATGGNEQFF. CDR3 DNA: TGTGCCAGTAGTGCAACAGGGGGCAATGAGCAGTTCTTC.

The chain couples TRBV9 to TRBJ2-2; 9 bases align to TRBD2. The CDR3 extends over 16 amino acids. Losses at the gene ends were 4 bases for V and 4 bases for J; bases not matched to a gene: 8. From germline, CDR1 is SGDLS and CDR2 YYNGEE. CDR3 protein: CASSKGLAGATGELFF. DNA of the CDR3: TGTGCCAGCAGCAAAGGGTTAGCGGGAGCCACCGGGGAGCTGTTTTTT.

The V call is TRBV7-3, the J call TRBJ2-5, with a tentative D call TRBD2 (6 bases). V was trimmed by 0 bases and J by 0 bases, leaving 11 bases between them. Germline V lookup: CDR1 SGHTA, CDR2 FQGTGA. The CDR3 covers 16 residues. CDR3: CASSLTPRLDQETQYF. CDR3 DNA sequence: TGTGCCAGCAGCTTAACGCCGAGACTAGACCAAGAGACCCAGTACTTC. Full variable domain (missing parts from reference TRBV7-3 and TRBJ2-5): GAGVSQTPSNKVTEKGKYVELRCDPISGHTALYWYRQSLGQGPEFLIYFQGTGAADDSGLPNDRFFAVRPEGSVSTLKIQRTERGDSAVYLCASSLTPRLDQETQYFGPGTRLLVL.

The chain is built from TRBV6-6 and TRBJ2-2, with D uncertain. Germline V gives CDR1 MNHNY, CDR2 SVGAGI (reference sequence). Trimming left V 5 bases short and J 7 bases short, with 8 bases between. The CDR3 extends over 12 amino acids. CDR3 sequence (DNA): TGTGCCAGCAGTCGGTCTGACGGGGAGCTGTTTTTT. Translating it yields CASSRSDGELFF.

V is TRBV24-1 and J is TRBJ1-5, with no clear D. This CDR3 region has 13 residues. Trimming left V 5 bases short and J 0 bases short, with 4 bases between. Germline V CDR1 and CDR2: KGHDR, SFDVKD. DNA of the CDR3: TGTGCCACCAGTGCGGATAGCAATCAGCCCCAGCATTTT. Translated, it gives CATSADSNQPQHF.

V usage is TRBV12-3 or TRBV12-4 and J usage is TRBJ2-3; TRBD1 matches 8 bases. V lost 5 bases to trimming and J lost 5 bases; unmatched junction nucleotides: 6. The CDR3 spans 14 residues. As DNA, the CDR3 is TGTGCCAGCAGTGGACAGGGAAGGGGAGATACGCAGTATTTT. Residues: CASSGQGRGDTQYF.

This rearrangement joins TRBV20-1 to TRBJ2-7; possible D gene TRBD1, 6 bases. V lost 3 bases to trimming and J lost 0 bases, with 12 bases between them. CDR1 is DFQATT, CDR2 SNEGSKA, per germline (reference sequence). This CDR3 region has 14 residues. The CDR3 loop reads CSASGTTSSYEQYF. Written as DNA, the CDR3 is TGCAGTGCTAGTGGGACAACCAGCTCCTACGAGCAGTACTTC.

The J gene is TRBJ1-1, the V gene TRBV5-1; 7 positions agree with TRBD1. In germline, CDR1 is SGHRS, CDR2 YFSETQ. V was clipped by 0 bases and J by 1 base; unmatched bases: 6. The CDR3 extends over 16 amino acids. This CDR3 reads CASSLGQGGKNTEAFF. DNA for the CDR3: TGCGCCAGCAGCTTGGGACAGGGAGGCAAGAACACTGAAGCTTTCTTT.

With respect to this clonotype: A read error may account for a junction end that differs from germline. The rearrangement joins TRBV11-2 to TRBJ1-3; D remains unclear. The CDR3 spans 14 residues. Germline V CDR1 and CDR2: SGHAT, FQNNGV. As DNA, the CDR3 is TGTGCCAGCAGCGTAGACACCTCTGGAAACACCATATATTTT. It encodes CASSVDTSGNTIYF. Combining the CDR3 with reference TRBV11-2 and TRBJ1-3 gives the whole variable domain EAGVAQSPRYKIIEKRQSVAFWCNPISGHATLYWYQQILGQGPKLLIQFQNNGVVDDSQLPKDRFSAERLKGVDSTLKIQPAKLEDSAVYLCASSVDTSGNTIYFGEGSWLTVV.

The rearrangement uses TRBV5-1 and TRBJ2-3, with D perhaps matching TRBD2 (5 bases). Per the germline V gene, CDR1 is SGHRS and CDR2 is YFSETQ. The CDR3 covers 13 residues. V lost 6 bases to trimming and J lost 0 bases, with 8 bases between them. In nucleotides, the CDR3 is TGCGCCAGCAACAGCGGTAGCACAGATACGCAGTATTTT. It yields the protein CASNSGSTDTQYF.

CDR3 in DNA: TGTGCCAGTAGTGGGACGGTGAATTCACCCCTCCACTTT. This translates into CASSGTVNSPLHF. The chain is built from TRBV19 and TRBJ1-6; maybe TRBD1 (5 bases). Per germline, CDR1 LNHDA and CDR2 SQIVND (reference sequence). The V and J ends lost 5 bases and 7 bases respectively, with 9 bases between them. CDR3 length equals 13 residues.

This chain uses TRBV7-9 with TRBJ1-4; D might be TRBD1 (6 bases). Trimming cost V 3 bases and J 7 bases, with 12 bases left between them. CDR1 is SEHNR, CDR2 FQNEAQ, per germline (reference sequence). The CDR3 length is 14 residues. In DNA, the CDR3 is TGTGCCAGCAGCTTGGCACAGGGAGGTGAAAAACTGTTTTTT. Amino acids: CASSLAQGGEKLFF. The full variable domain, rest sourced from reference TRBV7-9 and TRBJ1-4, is DTGVSQNPRHKITKRGQNVTFRCDPISEHNRLYWYRQTLGQGPEFLTYFQNEAQLEKSRLLSDRFSAERPKGSFSTLEIQRTEQGDSAMYLCASSLAQGGEKLFFGSGTQLSVL.

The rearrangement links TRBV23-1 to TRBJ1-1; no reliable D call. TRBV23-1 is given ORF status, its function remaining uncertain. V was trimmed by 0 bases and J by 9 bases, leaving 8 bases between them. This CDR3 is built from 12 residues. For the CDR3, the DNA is TGCGCCAGCAGTCAATCGGCCGGGCAAGCTTTCTTT. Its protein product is CASSQSAGQAFF.

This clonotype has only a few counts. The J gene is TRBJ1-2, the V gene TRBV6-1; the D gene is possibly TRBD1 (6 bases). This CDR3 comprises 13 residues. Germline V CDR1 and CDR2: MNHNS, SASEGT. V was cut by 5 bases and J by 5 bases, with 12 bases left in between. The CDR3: CASSPDREYGYTF. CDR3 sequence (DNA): TGTGCCAGCAGTCCGGACAGAGAGTATGGCTACACCTTC.